A selection of T cell receptor beta chains follows, all from one sample in a study of cytomegalovirus exposure and HLA in healthy donors. Sequenced by immunoSEQ multiplex PCR; TCRdb stores in-frame clones only, minus some. The sample has some 170,000 clones, approximately 81% seen once. Sequenced input: PBMCs. These receptor sequences come from a woman aged 30 to 39 in good health and CMV-seropositive. The CDR3 runs from the conserved cysteine through the conserved F or W.

J,V,length,CDR3
TRBJ2-7,TRBV5-4,14,CASSSPGGTYEQYF
TRBJ1-1,TRBV2,13,CASSKTVTTEAFF
TRBJ1-2,TRBV11-3,18,CASSLRGGRDRESFGYTF
TRBJ1-2,TRBV5-4,14,CASSFKTGNYGYTF
TRBJ2-2,TRBV2,16,CASSVYGTANTGELFF
TRBJ1-2,TRBV7-2,14,CASSFDPGGNGYTF
TRBJ1-1,TRBV6-1,14,CASRSDRGRMSAFF
TRBJ2-3,TRBV7-2,14,CASSSRGSTDTQYF
TRBJ1-2,TRBV27,15,CASSGWDRGSYGYTF
TRBJ2-1,TRBV1,18,CTSSQETTSGGSYNEQFF
TRBJ1-1,TRBV9,14,CASSVSGGGTEAFF
TRBJ1-2,TRBV5-6,15,CASILGAGGGYGYTF
TRBJ2-4,TRBV5-6,15,CASSLLGVGGNIQYF
TRBJ1-1,TRBV7-3,15,CASSRTAAEDTEAFF
TRBJ1-1,TRBV6-6,16,CASSAGTGIRHAEAFF
TRBJ2-7,TRBV4-2,15,CASSQVGGPFYEQYF
TRBJ1-1,TRBV30,11,CALQVPTEAFF
TRBJ2-1,TRBV6-6,15,CASSYWTGGSNEQFF
TRBJ2-1,TRBV9,16,CASSTRGTSFYNEQFF
TRBJ2-2,TRBV6-5,14,CASNRDSLAGELFF
TRBJ1-6,TRBV18,14,CASSPGTEDSPLHF